The source of this T cell receptor (beta chain) is a study of PD-1 blockade in classical Hodgkin lymphoma. Study at large: Patients in the cohort were put on intravenous nivolumab, 3 mg/kg every 2 weeks.

The germline CDR1 and CDR2 sequences are LGHNA and YNFKEQ. The V end was cut by 4 bases, the J end by 4 bases, with 10 bases between. CDR3 length equals 14 residues. Findings of the study overall: The CD4+ diversity rise by C4D1 was clearest in complete responders. Those achieving complete response showed baseline diversity like newly diagnosed patients.

As concerns this clone: Its antigen is as yet unknown.

Only in-frame clones appear in the TCRdb table, and some are missing; sequencing was by immunoSEQ multiplex PCR. The table has around 28,000 clones, roughly 86% seen once. Stated time point: cycle 4 day 1 (C4D1), after less than 7 weeks of nivolumab. In every patient, relapse followed autologous stem cell transplantation, while exposure to brentuximab vedotin differed. With magnetic negative selection, CD4+ T cells were purified from PBMCs that had been thawed. Each best response was a complete response, a partial response or progressive disease. The sequence derives from a human donor with classical Hodgkin lymphoma. Here the sequenced sample was CD4+ T cells from blood, taken before the fourth cycle of nivolumab. The rearrangement uses TRBV4-2 and TRBJ2-2, with D hard to call. CDR3 in DNA: TGTGCCAGCAGCCGCGAATCCTCCACCGGGGAGCTGTTTTTT. Protein product: CASSRESSTGELFF.